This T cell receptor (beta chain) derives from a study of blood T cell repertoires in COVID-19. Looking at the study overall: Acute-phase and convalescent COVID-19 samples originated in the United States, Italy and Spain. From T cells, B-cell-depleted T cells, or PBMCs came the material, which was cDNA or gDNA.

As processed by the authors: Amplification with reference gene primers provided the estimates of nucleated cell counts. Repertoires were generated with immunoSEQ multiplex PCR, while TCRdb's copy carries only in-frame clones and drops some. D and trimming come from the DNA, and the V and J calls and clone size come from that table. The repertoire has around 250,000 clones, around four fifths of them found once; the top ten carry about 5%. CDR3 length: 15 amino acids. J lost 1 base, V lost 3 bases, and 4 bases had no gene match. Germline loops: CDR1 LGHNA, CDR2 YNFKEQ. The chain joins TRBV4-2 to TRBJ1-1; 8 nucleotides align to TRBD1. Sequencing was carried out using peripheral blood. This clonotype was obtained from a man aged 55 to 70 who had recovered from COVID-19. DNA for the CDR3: TGTGCCAGCAGCCACGATGGACAGGGGAACACTGAAGCTTTCTTT. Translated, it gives CASSHDGQGNTEAFF.